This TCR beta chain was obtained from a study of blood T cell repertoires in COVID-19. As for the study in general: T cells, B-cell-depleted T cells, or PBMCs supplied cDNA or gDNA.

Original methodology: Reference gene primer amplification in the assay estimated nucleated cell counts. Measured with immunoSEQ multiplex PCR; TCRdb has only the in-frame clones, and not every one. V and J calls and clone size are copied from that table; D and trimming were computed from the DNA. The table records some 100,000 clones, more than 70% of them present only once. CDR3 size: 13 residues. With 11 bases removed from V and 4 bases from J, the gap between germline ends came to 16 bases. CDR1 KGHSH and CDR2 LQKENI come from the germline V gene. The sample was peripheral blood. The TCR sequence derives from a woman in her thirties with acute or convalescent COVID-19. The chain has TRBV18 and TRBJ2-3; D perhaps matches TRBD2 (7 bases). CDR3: CASRQGGADTQYF. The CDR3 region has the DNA TGTGCCTCCCGTCAAGGGGGGGCAGATACGCAGTATTTT.